This T cell receptor (beta chain) was observed in a study of Ad26.COV2.S vaccination and SARS-CoV-2 variants. Germline V lookup: CDR1 LGHNA, CDR2 YNFKEQ. The CDR3 has 13 residues. V gave up 8 bases and J gave up 6 bases, with 13 bases separating them. Treatment of the sample: some 20 received Ad26.COV2.S at low or high dose, single or two shots; 5 received placebo; per-sample allocation not given. Samples analyzed were those drawn on day 63 after the first vaccine or placebo injection. Here immunoSEQ multiplex PCR was the method, and the copy in TCRdb shows in-frame clones only, minus some. The data show roughly 500,000 clones, with nearly 90% seen just once and around 2.6% held by the top ten.

The genes are TRBV4-2 and TRBJ2-2, with D possibly TRBD2 on 6 matching bases. The material was peripheral blood, obtained in a trial of Ad26.COV2.S vaccine versus placebo. This receptor was taken from a person aged 18-65 years who received the Ad26.COV2.S COVID-19 vaccine or a placebo. The CDR3 protein is CASEFPGAGELFF. The DNA for the CDR3 is TGTGCCAGCGAGTTCCCGGGGGCCGGGGAGCTGTTTTTT.